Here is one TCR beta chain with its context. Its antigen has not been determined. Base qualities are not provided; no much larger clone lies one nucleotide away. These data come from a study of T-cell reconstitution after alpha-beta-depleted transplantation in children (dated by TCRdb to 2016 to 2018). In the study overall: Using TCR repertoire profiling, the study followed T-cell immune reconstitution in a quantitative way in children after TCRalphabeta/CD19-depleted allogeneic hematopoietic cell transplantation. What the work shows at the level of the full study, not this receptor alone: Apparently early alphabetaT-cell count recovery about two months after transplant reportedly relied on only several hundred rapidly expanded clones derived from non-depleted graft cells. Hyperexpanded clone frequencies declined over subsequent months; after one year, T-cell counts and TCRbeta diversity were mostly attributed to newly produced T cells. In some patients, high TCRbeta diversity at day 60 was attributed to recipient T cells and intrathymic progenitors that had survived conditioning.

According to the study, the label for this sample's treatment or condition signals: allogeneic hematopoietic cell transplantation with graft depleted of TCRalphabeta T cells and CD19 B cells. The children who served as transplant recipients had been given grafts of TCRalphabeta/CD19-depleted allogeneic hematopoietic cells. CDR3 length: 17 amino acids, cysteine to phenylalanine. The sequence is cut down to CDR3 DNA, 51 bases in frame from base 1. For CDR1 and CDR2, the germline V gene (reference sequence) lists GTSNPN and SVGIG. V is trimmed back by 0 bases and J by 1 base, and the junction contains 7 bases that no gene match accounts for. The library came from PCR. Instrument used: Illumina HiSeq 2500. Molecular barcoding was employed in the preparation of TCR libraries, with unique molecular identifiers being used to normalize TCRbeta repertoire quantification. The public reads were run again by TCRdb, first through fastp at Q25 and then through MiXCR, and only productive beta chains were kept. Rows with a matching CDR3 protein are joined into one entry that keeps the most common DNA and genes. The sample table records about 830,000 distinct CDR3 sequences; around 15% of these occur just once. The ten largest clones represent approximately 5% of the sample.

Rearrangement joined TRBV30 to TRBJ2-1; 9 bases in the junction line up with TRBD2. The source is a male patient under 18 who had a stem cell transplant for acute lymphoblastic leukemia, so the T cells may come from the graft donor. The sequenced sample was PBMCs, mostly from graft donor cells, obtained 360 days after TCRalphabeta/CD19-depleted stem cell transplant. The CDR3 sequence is CAWSVRLAAGSYNEQFF. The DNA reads TGTGCCTGGAGTGTACGACTAGCGGCAGGATCCTACAATGAGCAGTTCTTC.